This T cell receptor (beta chain) originates from a study of blood T cell repertoires in COVID-19. The overall study: COVID-19 samples collected from the United States, Italy and Spain covered acute and convalescent phases. In each case, the material was cDNA or gDNA derived from T cells, B-cell-depleted T cells, or PBMCs.

As handled by the study authors: Amplification with reference gene primers provided the estimates of nucleated cell counts. The data were produced by immunoSEQ multiplex PCR, yet TCRdb's version contains in-frame clones alone and is incomplete. V and J calls and clone size follow that table, whereas D and trimming were derived from the DNA. The sample has around 40,000 clones; 70% to 90% are singletons. Germline V CDR1 and CDR2: MNHEY, SVGEGT. V lost 6 bases to trimming and J lost 3 bases; unmatched junction nucleotides: 5. The CDR3 consists of 13 residues. This rearrangement joins TRBV6-2 or TRBV6-3 to TRBJ2-7; 7 nucleotides line up with TRBD1. This TCR was recovered from a human donor in a cohort sampled during active COVID-19. Sequencing used peripheral blood. The CDR3 loop reads CASSQTGVYEQYF. The CDR3 DNA reads as TGTGCCAGCAGCCAAACAGGGGTCTACGAGCAGTACTTC.